The 32 T cell receptor beta chains below all came from one sample that was sequenced in a study of T cell repertoires in aging, cancer and after chemotherapy (dated by TCRdb to the late 2010s). TCR beta rearrangements were amplified from genomic DNA extracted from peripheral blood rather than from sorted cells or RNA. Sequencing was carried out with an Illumina MiSeq. Multiplex touch-down PCR with a mixed TRB-A/B primer pool was used to amplify rearranged TRB sequences covering the V, D and J segments. TCRdb's own reprocessing of the public reads used fastp at Q25 and MiXCR and kept productive beta chains. Each CDR3 protein gets just one entry, which takes the most common genes and DNA from the rows behind it. Counted in this sample were fewer than 15,000 distinct CDR3 sequences; about 26% of them appeared once. Over 45% of the sample lies in the top ten. Sequenced input: blood. These receptors were taken from a human donor in good health.

This clonotype was observed once. V usage is TRBV30 and J usage is TRBJ2-5; D not resolved. Germline V gives CDR1 GTSNPN, CDR2 SVGIG (reference sequence). Trimming took 2 bases from V and 5 from J, leaving 3 bases between them. CDR3 length equals 10 residues. CDR3 nucleotide sequence: TGTGCCTGGAGTATGGAGACCCAGTACTTC. It encodes CAWSMETQYF.

The chain is built from TRBV5-6 and TRBJ1-2, with 7 bases matching TRBD1. Germline V lookup: CDR1 SGHDT, CDR2 YYEEEE. The CDR3 has 17 residues. Germline trimming cut 0 bases from V and 2 bases from J; bases unmatched to any gene: 10. This CDR3 is CASSLASGGMVNYGYTF. The CDR3, as DNA: TGTGCCAGCAGCTTGGCCTCAGGGGGGATGGTGAACTATGGCTACACCTTC.

This clonotype counts as medium-sized (0.01 to 0.1%). J is TRBJ1-2 and V is TRBV29-1; no firm D call. The CDR3 covers 11 residues. Germline CDR1 is SQVTM and CDR2 is ANQGSEA. Trimming left V 3 bases short and J 2 bases short, with 4 bases between. In DNA, the CDR3 is TGCAGCGTTGAGGAGAACTATGGCTACACCTTC. It encodes CSVEENYGYTF.

This clonotype was seen many times. The chain employs TRBV6-5 and TRBJ2-1; 8 bases are a match to TRBD1. The CDR3 length is 15 residues. Trimming at V came to 0 bases and at J to 9 bases, leaving 7 bases not matched to a gene. CDR1 and CDR2 from the germline V gene are MNHEY and SVGAGI. The CDR3: CASSYSDRAWAEQFF. The CDR3, as DNA: TGTGCCAGCAGTTACTCGGACAGGGCTTGGGCTGAGCAGTTCTTC.

This clonotype counts as medium-sized. This chain links TRBV12-3 or TRBV12-4 with TRBJ1-6; D unresolved. With 7 bases removed from V and 10 bases from J, the gap between germline ends came to 17 bases. The CDR3 is 14 amino acids. The CDR3 region is CASTSGVIGSPLHF. Here the CDR3 DNA reads TGTGCCAGCACCTCTGGGGTAATCGGGTCACCCCTCCACTTT.

Only one count was recorded for this clonotype. This sequence may be a read error, since a much larger clone differs from it by one base. CDR3 nucleotide sequence: TGTGCCATCAGTTTAGACCCTACCTCCTACGAGCAGTACTTC. Protein sequence: CAISLDPTSYEQYF. The chain links TRBV10-3 to TRBJ2-7; D not certain. CDR1 and CDR2 (germline): ENHRY, SYGVKD. V shed 5 bases and J shed 0 bases, with 11 bases lying between them. This CDR3 has 14 residues.

The chain recombines TRBV7-2 with TRBJ2-2; no clear D gene. CDR1 is SGHTA, CDR2 FQGNSA, per germline. The V end lost 5 bases, the J end lost 1 base, and 8 bases lay between the germline ends. The CDR3 is 14 amino acids. This CDR3 reads CASSPAWNTGELFF. In DNA form, the CDR3 reads TGTGCCAGCAGCCCCGCCTGGAACACCGGGGAGCTGTTTTTT. Together with reference TRBV7-2 and TRBJ2-2, the CDR3 gives the full variable domain: GAGVSQSPSNKVTEKGKDVELRCDPISGHTALYWYRQSLGQGLEFLIYFQGNSAPDKSGLPSDRFSAERTGGSVSTLTIQRTQQEDSAVYLCASSPAWNTGELFFGEGSRLTVL.

The rearrangement joins TRBV6-1 to TRBJ2-1; D is unclear. V gave up 6 bases and J gave up 3 bases, with 12 bases separating them. Germline V CDR1 and CDR2: MNHNS, SASEGT. The CDR3 runs 14 residues. CDR3 loop: CASSSQYDYNEQFF. CDR3 coding DNA: TGTGCCAGCAGCTCCCAGTATGACTACAATGAGCAGTTCTTC.

The rearrangement links TRBV20-1 to TRBJ2-3, with D possibly being TRBD1 (5 bases). Per germline, CDR1 DFQATT and CDR2 SNEGSKA (reference sequence). The germline V and J ends were trimmed by 2 bases and 4 bases, with 22 bases remaining between them. The CDR3 covers 17 residues. CDR3 residues: CSARPTWTLLASDTQYF. DNA of the CDR3: TGCAGTGCTAGACCTACGTGGACACTCCTTGCGTCAGATACGCAGTATTTT.

The chain recombines TRBV4-1 with TRBJ1-4; 8 bases map to TRBD1. CDR1 is MGHRA and CDR2 is YSYEKL in the germline V gene. Trimming took 3 bases from V and 3 from J; bases not matched to a gene: 3. This CDR3 has 15 residues. CDR3 DNA sequence: TGCGCCAGCAGCCAGCAACAGGGGGCTAATGAAAAACTGTTTTTT. Its translation is CASSQQQGANEKLFF.

This clonotype was recorded a few times. The chain combines TRBV10-3 with TRBJ1-6; 7 bases fit TRBD1. With V trimmed by 7 bases and J by 8 bases, 5 bases remained unmatched. The CDR3 loop spans 13 amino acids. CDR1 ENHRY and CDR2 SYGVKD come from the germline V gene. The CDR3 loop is CAIKQGGDSPLHF. Here the CDR3 DNA reads TGTGCCATCAAGCAGGGGGGGGATTCACCCCTCCACTTT.

Only a few counts were recorded for this clonotype. The rearrangement uses TRBV18 and TRBJ2-3; D is unresolved. The CDR3 loop spans 12 amino acids. The V end lost 3 bases, the J end lost 4 bases, and 5 bases lay between the germline ends. Germline assignment: CDR1 KGHSH and CDR2 LQKENI. The DNA of the CDR3 is TGTGCCAGCTCACCCGAGGCAGATACGCAGTATTTT. It translates to CASSPEADTQYF.

The gene calls are TRBV14 and TRBJ2-5, with 12 positions matching TRBD2. CDR1 and CDR2 from the germline V gene are SGHDN and FVKESK. This CDR3 contains 17 residues. V shed 0 bases, J shed 5 bases, and the junction held 7 bases outside the gene matches. DNA for the CDR3: TGTGCCAGCAGCCAAGAGACTAGCGGGGGACAGAGGGAGACCCAGTACTTC. Protein sequence: CASSQETSGGQRETQYF.

This clonotype was counted only a few times. The rearrangement uses TRBV24-1 and TRBJ1-2, with 8 bases matching TRBD1. Germline CDR1 reads KGHDR; CDR2 reads SFDVKD. The V gene end was trimmed by 3 bases and the J gene end by 8 bases; junction bases not matched to a gene: 7. There are 14 residues in the CDR3. The CDR3 sequence: CATSDTDRVKGYTF. The CDR3 DNA is TGTGCCACCAGTGATACGGACAGGGTGAAAGGCTACACCTTC.

This clonotype came up many times. The gene calls are TRBV27 and TRBJ1-2; D remains unclear. Trimming took 3 bases from V and 3 from J, leaving 8 bases between them. Germline-derived CDR1 and CDR2 are MNHEY and SMNVEV (reference sequence). The CDR3 spans 13 residues. This chain's CDR3 is CASSFGRYYGYTF. The CDR3 region has the DNA TGTGCCAGCAGTTTTGGTCGCTACTATGGCTACACCTTC.

This clonotype was picked up one time. Just one base apart from a much larger clone, this may be a read error. The rearrangement joins TRBV20-1 to TRBJ1-2; a weak D match, TRBD1 (5 bases). Germline-derived CDR1 and CDR2 are DFQATT and SNEGSKA (reference sequence). Between the trimmed V and J ends, which lost 3 bases and 3 bases, there was a span of 11 bases. The length of the CDR3 is 13 residues. CDR3 in DNA: TGCAGTGCTAGGATATCCAGGGACTATGGCTACACCTTC. Protein sequence: CSARISRDYGYTF.

This clonotype has just a few counts. The CDR3 reads CASSLSGTGHNEQYF. The CDR3 nucleotides read TGTGCCAGCAGTTTATCAGGGACAGGTCACAACGAGCAGTACTTC. This rearrangement joins TRBV12-3 or TRBV12-4 to TRBJ2-7, with 8 bases fitting TRBD1. The CDR3 is 15 residues long. V lost 2 bases to trimming and J lost 5 bases; unmatched junction nucleotides: 8.

This clonotype was seen more than once but under ten times. The V call is TRBV7-2, the J call TRBJ2-1, with TRBD1 as a possible D gene (5 bases). This CDR3 region has 15 residues. Germline loops: CDR1 SGHTA, CDR2 FQGNSA. Trimming stripped 4 bases from V and 5 bases from J, with 15 bases between. The CDR3 DNA sequence: TGTGCCAGCAGCTCAGGGTTCCGGATTAACAATGAGCAGTTCTTC. It translates to CASSSGFRINNEQFF.

About this clonotype: A junction end diverges from the germline sequence, so it may reflect a read error. The chain carries TRBV5-3 and TRBJ1-6; D uncertain. TRBV5-3 is sorted into the ORF group, with uncertain function. CDR3 size: 16 residues. The CDR3 protein is CASSLAGSSYNSPLHF. The DNA of the CDR3 is TGCGCCAGCAGCTTGGCGGGGAGCTCCTATAATTCACCCCTCCACTTT.

In this sample, this clonotype turned up a few times. The chain is built from TRBV27 and TRBJ2-5, with 7 bases fitting TRBD1. J lost 5 bases, V lost 5 bases, and 14 bases had no gene match. The CDR3 runs to 16 residues. In germline, CDR1 is MNHEY, CDR2 SMNVEV (reference sequence). As DNA, the CDR3 is TGTGCCAGCAGTCCAACTGGACAGGAGATGGCGGAGACCCAGTACTTC. This translates into CASSPTGQEMAETQYF.

As regards this clonotype: A much larger clone differs by one base, so this may be a read error. The rearrangement links TRBV30 to TRBJ1-5, with D uncertain. The CDR3 totals 13 residues. In germline, CDR1 is GTSNPN, CDR2 SVGIG (reference sequence). V lost 2 bases, J lost 4 bases, and 9 bases lay in between. The DNA of the CDR3 is TGTGCCTGGAGTTCCGAGCGTAATCAGCCCCAGCATTTT. Translation gives CAWSSERNQPQHF.

The chain's CDR3 is CASSDRLIAGGSYNEQFF. The CDR3 DNA sequence: TGTGCCAGCAGTGACCGTTTAATAGCGGGGGGGTCCTACAATGAGCAGTTCTTC. The V call is TRBV12-3 or TRBV12-4, the J call TRBJ2-1; 11 positions agree with TRBD2. The CDR3 consists of 18 residues. V lost 5 bases to trimming and J lost 1 base; unmatched junction nucleotides: 10.

This clonotype has more than one count but fewer than ten. The V and J genes are TRBV6-5 and TRBJ1-1, with TRBD1 as a possible D gene (5 bases). The CDR3 consists of 11 residues. Germline V CDR1 and CDR2: MNHEY, SVGAGI. The germline V and J ends were trimmed by 8 bases and 4 bases, with 8 bases remaining between them. In nucleotides, the CDR3 is TGTGCCAGCGGGGGTCCCACTGAAGCTTTCTTT. It yields the protein CASGGPTEAFF.

Only a few counts were recorded for this clonotype. The chain is built from TRBV19 and TRBJ2-7; TRBD1 or TRBD2 may be the D gene (5 bases each). The CDR3 has 11 residues. The germline V gene encodes CDR1 LNHDA and CDR2 SQIVND (reference sequence). Deletions cut 4 bases from V and 7 bases from J, with 8 bases between. CDR3 DNA sequence: TGTGCCAGTAGTAACTGGGGGGAGCAGTACTTC. This translates into CASSNWGEQYF.

The chain has TRBV14 and TRBJ1-5, with 10 bases lining up with TRBD1. The germline gives CDR1 SGHDN, CDR2 FVKESK. The junction had 6 bases not matched to a gene; V was cut back by 1 base and J by 6 bases. The CDR3 contains 16 residues. CDR3 in amino acids: CASSQVTGGRSQPQHF. Here the CDR3 DNA reads TGTGCCAGCAGCCAAGTGACAGGGGGCCGGAGTCAGCCCCAGCATTTT. Full variable domain (missing parts from reference TRBV14 and TRBJ1-5): EAGVTQFPSHSVIEKGQTVTLRCDPISGHDNLYWYRRVMGKEIKFLLHFVKESKQDESGMPNNRFLAERTGGTYSTLKVQPAELEDSGVYFCASSQVTGGRSQPQHFGDGTRLSIL.

The sample holds a few counts of this clonotype. CDR3 loop: CATSRVSGNSRLSEAFF. In DNA, the CDR3 is TGTGCCACCAGCAGAGTGTCAGGGAATTCAAGACTCTCTGAAGCTTTCTTT. J is TRBJ1-1 and V is TRBV15; D is perhaps TRBD1 (5 bases). V was clipped by 1 base and J by 6 bases, with 21 bases between them. CDR3 length equals 17 residues. CDR1 is LNHNV, CDR2 YYDKDF, per germline (reference sequence).

V usage is TRBV6-4 and J usage is TRBJ1-4; TRBD1 agrees at 9 bases. The germline gives CDR1 MRHNA, CDR2 SNTAGT. V was clipped by 4 bases and J by 3 bases; unmatched bases: 3. The CDR3 contains 15 residues. Here the CDR3 DNA reads TGTGCCAGCAGTGTTACAGGGGGCCCTAATGAAAAACTGTTTTTT. Amino acid sequence: CASSVTGGPNEKLFF.

The chain employs TRBV4-2 and TRBJ1-1; D remains unclear. V was pared by 0 bases and J by 4 bases, with 9 bases between. CDR1 is LGHNA, CDR2 YNFKEQ, per germline. This CDR3 is built from 14 residues. CDR3 bases: TGTGCCAGCAGCCAAGATATCGAGGGCACTGAAGCTTTCTTT. This gives the protein CASSQDIEGTEAFF.

Only one count was recorded for this clonotype. The V gene is TRBV19, the J gene TRBJ2-2, with TRBD1 matching 9 bases. Germline V gene sequence: CDR1 LNHDA, CDR2 SQIVND (reference sequence). CDR3 length: 15 residues. Trimming cost V 5 bases and J 6 bases; bases outside gene matches: 7. The CDR3 sequence is CASSLGQGFPGELFF. Written as DNA, the CDR3 is TGTGCCAGTAGTCTGGGACAGGGTTTTCCCGGGGAGCTGTTTTTT.

This clonotype has only a few counts. The rearrangement uses TRBV25-1 and TRBJ2-7; 10 positions agree with TRBD1. The CDR3 loop spans 11 amino acids. V was pared by 8 bases and J by 6 bases, with 1 base of the junction left unmatched. From germline, CDR1 is MGHDK and CDR2 SYGVNS. The CDR3: CASWTGGEQYF. The CDR3 DNA is TGTGCCAGCTGGACAGGGGGCGAGCAGTACTTC.

This chain connects TRBV20-1 to TRBJ1-5; 7 bases fit TRBD1. V was pared by 3 bases and J by 7 bases, with 9 bases of the junction left unmatched. This CDR3 comprises 14 residues. The germline gives CDR1 DFQATT, CDR2 SNEGSKA (reference sequence). CDR3 region: CSASKGGATQPQHF. In DNA form, the CDR3 reads TGCAGTGCTAGTAAAGGGGGCGCGACGCAGCCCCAGCATTTT.

V usage is TRBV25-1 and J usage is TRBJ2-2; D not resolved. The germline V gene encodes CDR1 MGHDK and CDR2 SYGVNS. Trimming took 4 bases from V and 5 from J, leaving 5 bases between them. The CDR3 has 12 amino acids. The CDR3 region is CASSGLTGELFF. CDR3 DNA sequence: TGTGCCAGCAGTGGCTTAACCGGGGAGCTGTTTTTT.